This TCR beta chain was documented in a study of blood T cell repertoires in COVID-19. Turning to the study itself: The samples span acute and convalescent COVID-19 from the United States, Italy and Spain. T cells, B-cell-depleted T cells, or PBMCs provided the cDNA or gDNA that served as material.

V lost 4 bases, J lost 1 base, and 10 bases stayed unmatched. CDR3 size: 17 residues. Germline values: CDR1 SEHNR, CDR2 FQNEAQ (reference sequence). Per the authors' pipeline: Estimation of nucleated cell counts relied on the amplification of reference gene primers. Libraries were prepared by immunoSEQ multiplex PCR; TCRdb keeps only in-frame clonotypes and omits some of them. V and J calls and clone size are as listed in that table; D and trimming were resolved from the DNA. The repertoire holds some 29,000 clones, with about four fifths as singletons. This rearrangement joins TRBV7-9 to TRBJ1-2; 9 bases map to TRBD1. The receptor's source is a man at least 80 years old with active COVID-19. The sample was peripheral blood. The CDR3 DNA is TGTGCCAGCAGCTCTAAGAGGACAGGGGAAGGTAACTATGGCTACACCTTC. Translating gives CASSSKRTGEGNYGYTF.